The subject of this entry is one T cell receptor (beta chain). In Seattle, patients joined the study during active infection and were tracked longitudinally. The data originate from a study of blood T cell repertoires in COVID-19. Overall study context: COVID-19 samples collected from the United States, Italy and Spain covered acute and convalescent phases. PBMCs, B-cell-depleted T cells, or T cells were the source of the cDNA or gDNA that made up the material.

In the authors' workflow: The authors estimated nucleated cell counts from reference gene primer amplification. Method: immunoSEQ multiplex PCR; TCRdb's copy keeps in-frame clones and lacks some. V and J calls and clone size follow that table, whereas D and trimming were derived from the DNA. The sample has 250,000 to 350,000 clones; 75% to 90% are singletons. The V end was cut by 5 bases, the J end by 8 bases, with 12 bases between. The germline gives CDR1 SGHTA, CDR2 FQGNSA. The CDR3 sequence is 12 residues long. Source material: peripheral blood. This sequence originates from a woman between 65 and 79 years old with COVID-19, enrolled during active disease. V usage is TRBV7-2 and J usage is TRBJ1-2; perhaps TRBD1 as D (5 bases). The CDR3 spells CASSTSGGGYTF. The CDR3 DNA reads as TGTGCCAGCAGCACCAGCGGGGGAGGCTACACCTTC.